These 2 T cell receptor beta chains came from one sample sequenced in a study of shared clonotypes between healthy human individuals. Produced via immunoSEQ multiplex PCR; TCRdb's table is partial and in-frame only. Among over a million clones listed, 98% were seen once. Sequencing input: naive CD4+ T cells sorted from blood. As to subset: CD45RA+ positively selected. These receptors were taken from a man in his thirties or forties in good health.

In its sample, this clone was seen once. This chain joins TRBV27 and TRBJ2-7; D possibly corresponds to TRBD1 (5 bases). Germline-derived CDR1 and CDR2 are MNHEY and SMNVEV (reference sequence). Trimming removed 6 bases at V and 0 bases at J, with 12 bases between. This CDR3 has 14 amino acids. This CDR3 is CASRAQGRSYEQYF. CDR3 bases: TGTGCCAGCAGAGCCCAGGGTCGCTCCTACGAGCAGTACTTC.

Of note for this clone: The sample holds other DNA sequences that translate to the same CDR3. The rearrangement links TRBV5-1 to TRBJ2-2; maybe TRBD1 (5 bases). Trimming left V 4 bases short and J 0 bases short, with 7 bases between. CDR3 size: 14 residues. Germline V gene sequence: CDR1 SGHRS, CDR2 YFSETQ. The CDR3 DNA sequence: TGCGCCAGCAGCCCGACAGCGAACACCGGGGAGCTGTTTTTT. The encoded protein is CASSPTANTGELFF. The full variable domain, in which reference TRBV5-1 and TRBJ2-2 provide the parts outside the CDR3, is KAGVTQTPRYLIKTRGQQVTLSCSPISGHRSVSWYQQTPGQGLQFLFEYFSETQRNKGNFPGRFSGRQFSNSRSEMNVSTLELGDSALYLCASSPTANTGELFFGEGSRLTVL.